Shown below are 32 T cell receptor beta chains from a single sample sequenced in a study of blood T cell repertoires in COVID-19. Generated by immunoSEQ multiplex PCR, the TCRdb table keeps only in-frame clones and is missing some. The sample lists roughly 120,000 clones, roughly 82% occurring once. Sequenced input: peripheral blood. The receptors shown here come from a human donor in a cohort sampled during active COVID-19.

This clone was picked up one time. CDR3 region: CASNRGVGWSSYNEQFF. CDR3 bases: TGTGCCAGCAACCGCGGCGTCGGCTGGAGCTCCTACAATGAGCAGTTCTTC. The chain joins TRBV9 to TRBJ2-1; D is ambiguous. The CDR3 runs to 17 residues. Trimming removed 6 bases from V and 0 bases from J, with 19 bases in between. Germline lookup yields CDR1 SGDLS and CDR2 YYNGEE.

The genes are TRBV18 and TRBJ1-3; no definite D call. CDR3 length: 16 amino acids. The germline V gene encodes CDR1 KGHSH and CDR2 LQKENI. V lost 0 bases and J 7 bases, leaving 16 bases between the germline ends. CDR3 in DNA: TGTGCCAGCTCACCACCAGTCGTGAAGGGCGGGAACACCATATATTTT. As protein: CASSPPVVKGGNTIYF.

The chain has TRBV2 and TRBJ2-7; 7 bases agree with TRBD2. V lost 8 bases, J lost 1 base, and 5 bases stayed unmatched. The germline V gene has CDR1 SNHLY and CDR2 FYNNEI. This CDR3 contains 13 residues. In DNA, the CDR3 is TGTGCCAGCGGGAGGGGACTTTCCTACGAGCAGTACTTC. Translation gives CASGRGLSYEQYF.

In its sample, this clone was seen a few times. The chain links TRBV14 to TRBJ1-1, with 8 bases matching TRBD1. The germline V gene encodes CDR1 SGHDN and CDR2 FVKESK. The V gene end was trimmed by 3 bases and the J gene end by 4 bases; junction bases not matched to a gene: 13. This CDR3 is built from 17 residues. CDR3 protein: CASSHAPRTGHVTEAFF. CDR3 DNA: TGTGCCAGCAGCCACGCACCTCGGACAGGGCATGTCACTGAAGCTTTCTTT.

This chain links TRBV18 with TRBJ1-6, with TRBD1 matching over 7 bases. CDR1 and CDR2 from the germline V gene are KGHSH and LQKENI. CDR3 length equals 15 residues. After removal of 2 bases from V and 6 bases from J, the junction contained 4 bases not matched to a gene. This CDR3 is CASSPTRDSNSPLHF. The CDR3 DNA sequence: TGTGCCAGCTCACCAACCCGGGACAGTAATTCACCCCTCCACTTT.

The rearrangement joins TRBV5-1 to TRBJ2-7, with 10 positions matching TRBD1. Trimming removed 4 bases from V and 1 base from J; junction bases left unmatched: 8. This CDR3 spans 16 amino acids. Germline V gene sequence: CDR1 SGHRS, CDR2 YFSETQ. For the CDR3, the DNA is TGCGCCAGCAGCGTGACAGGGGGCGCAGAGTCCTACGAGCAGTACTTC. As protein: CASSVTGGAESYEQYF. Full variable domain (outside the CDR3, taken from reference TRBV5-1 and TRBJ2-7): KAGVTQTPRYLIKTRGQQVTLSCSPISGHRSVSWYQQTPGQGLQFLFEYFSETQRNKGNFPGRFSGRQFSNSRSEMNVSTLELGDSALYLCASSVTGGAESYEQYFGPGTRLTVT.

V usage is TRBV3-1 (or the pseudogene TRBV3-2) and J usage is TRBJ1-4, with a tentative D call TRBD1 (5 bases). Germline V CDR1 and CDR2: LGHDT, YNNKEL (reference sequence). The ends were cut back, 0 bases at V and 4 bases at J, with 12 bases in the middle. The CDR3 loop spans 16 amino acids. The CDR3 DNA is TGTGCCAGCAGCCAAGAGGTGGGGGGGAATAATGAAAAACTGTTTTTT. Translation: CASSQEVGGNNEKLFF.

J is TRBJ2-7 and V is TRBV11-2, with TRBD1 matching 8 bases. J gave up 3 bases and V 5 bases, and 9 bases lay outside the gene matches. Germline V gene data show CDR1 as SGHAT and CDR2 as FQNNGV. The CDR3 is made up of 15 amino acids. CDR3 sequence reads: CASSPLTGARYEQYF. The DNA for the CDR3 is TGTGCCAGCAGCCCCCTGACAGGGGCGCGCTACGAGCAGTACTTC.

The chain has TRBV11-2 and TRBJ2-7; D is possibly TRBD2 (5 bases). V gave up 0 bases and J gave up 6 bases, with 30 bases separating them. CDR1 is SGHAT, CDR2 FQNNGV, per germline. The CDR3 totals 20 residues. The CDR3, as DNA: TGTGCCAGCAGCTTAGAGGGAGCTCACGCCCAGTGTTTCTACCGCTGCGAGCAGTACTTC. Encoded protein: CASSLEGAHAQCFYRCEQYF.

The count of this clone is one. The chain recombines TRBV6-1 with TRBJ2-5; a weak D match, TRBD2 (5 bases). Germline V gene sequence: CDR1 MNHNS, CDR2 SASEGT. This CDR3 is built from 15 residues. The V end was cut by 0 bases, the J end by 4 bases, with 12 bases between. This chain's CDR3 is CASSEALATRETQYF. In DNA form, the CDR3 reads TGTGCCAGCAGTGAAGCGTTAGCGACCAGAGAGACCCAGTACTTC.

V gene TRBV6-1 combines with J gene TRBJ1-4; D remains ambiguous. The V and J ends lost 4 bases and 0 bases respectively, with 12 bases between them. CDR1 and CDR2 (germline): MNHNS, SASEGT. CDR3 length: 16 residues. The CDR3, as DNA: TGTGCCAGCAGTGCCGGGGTTACTGCAACTAATGAAAAACTGTTTTTT. It is translated as CASSAGVTATNEKLFF.

This sequence joins TRBV15 and TRBJ2-2; 9 bases fit TRBD1. The V gene end was trimmed by 0 bases and the J gene end by 5 bases; junction bases not matched to a gene: 7. The CDR3 is 17 amino acids. Looked up from germline, CDR1 is LNHNV and CDR2 is YYDKDF (reference sequence). The CDR3 sequence: CATSRDRGQGGTGELFF. Here the CDR3 DNA reads TGTGCCACCAGCAGAGATAGGGGACAGGGAGGGACCGGGGAGCTGTTTTTT. Full variable domain (outside the CDR3, taken from reference TRBV15 and TRBJ2-2): DAMVIQNPRYQVTQFGKPVTLSCSQTLNHNVMYWYQQKSSQAPKLLFHYYDKDFNNEADTPDNFQSRRPNTSFCFLDIRSPGLGDTAMYLCATSRDRGQGGTGELFFGEGSRLTVL.

The V call is TRBV29-1, the J call TRBJ1-2; D call uncertain. The CDR3 loop spans 13 amino acids. The V end was cut by 2 bases, the J end by 2 bases, with 9 bases between. In germline, CDR1 is SQVTM, CDR2 ANQGSEA. CDR3 bases: TGCAGCGTTGAATCGGGAATCAACTATGGCTACACCTTC. This gives the protein CSVESGINYGYTF.

The chain carries TRBV5-4 and TRBJ2-2, with D possibly being TRBD2 (5 bases). CDR1 and CDR2 (germline): SGHNT, YYREEE (reference sequence). CDR3 length equals 13 residues. V was pared by 2 bases and J by 5 bases, with 7 bases between. CDR3: CASSFSGTGELFF. The CDR3 DNA reads as TGTGCCAGCAGCTTCTCGGGAACCGGGGAGCTGTTTTTT. The full variable domain, its missing parts supplied by reference TRBV5-4 and TRBJ2-2, is ETGVTQSPTHLIKTRGQQVTLRCSSQSGHNTVSWYQQALGQGPQFIFQYYREEENGRGNFPPRFSGLQFPNYSSELNVNALELDDSALYLCASSFSGTGELFFGEGSRLTVL.

The V and J genes are TRBV10-1 and TRBJ2-7; TRBD1 matches 7 bases. CDR1 and CDR2 from the germline V gene are WNHNN and SYGVQD (reference sequence). There are 14 residues in the CDR3. With 3 bases clipped from V and 0 bases from J, the junction kept 2 bases outside the gene matches. This CDR3 reads CASSDRGSSYEQYF. DNA for the CDR3: TGCGCCAGCAGTGACAGGGGGTCCTCCTACGAGCAGTACTTC.

The rearrangement links TRBV5-6 to TRBJ2-3; the match to TRBD1 covers 8 bases. The CDR3 spans 13 residues. Germline V gives CDR1 SGHDT, CDR2 YYEEEE. The V and J ends lost 4 bases and 4 bases, in that order; junction bases with no gene match: 2. DNA for the CDR3: TGTGCCAGCAGCCGACAGGGGTCAGATACGCAGTATTTT. Translating gives CASSRQGSDTQYF. Filled out from reference TRBV5-6 and TRBJ2-3, the complete variable domain reads DAGVTQSPTHLIKTRGQQVTLRCSPKSGHDTVSWYQQALGQGPQFIFQYYEEEERQRGNFPDRFSGHQFPNYSSELNVNALLLGDSALYLCASSRQGSDTQYFGPGTRLTVL.

This rearrangement joins TRBV19 to TRBJ1-5, with 7 bases lining up with TRBD1. Germline lookup yields CDR1 LNHDA and CDR2 SQIVND (reference sequence). J lost 0 bases, V lost 5 bases, and 4 bases had no gene match. The CDR3 has 15 residues. The CDR3 DNA reads as TGTGCCAGTAGTGTGGACAGGTATAGCAATCAGCCCCAGCATTTT. This sequence encodes CASSVDRYSNQPQHF. Together with reference TRBV19 and TRBJ1-5, the CDR3 gives the full variable domain: DGGITQSPKYLFRKEGQNVTLSCEQNLNHDAMYWYRQDPGQGLRLIYYSQIVNDFQKGDIAEGYSVSREKKESFPLTVTSAQKNPTAFYLCASSVDRYSNQPQHFGDGTRLSIL.

In its sample, this clone was seen a few times. The chain combines TRBV7-9 with TRBJ1-1; D unclear. The CDR3 has 15 amino acids. The germline gives CDR1 SEHNR, CDR2 FQNEAQ (reference sequence). Trimming left V 1 base short and J 0 bases short, with 9 bases between. CDR3 in amino acids: CASSLELGLNTEAFF. CDR3 DNA sequence: TGTGCCAGCAGCTTAGAGCTAGGCTTGAACACTGAAGCTTTCTTT.

This chain connects TRBV7-8 to TRBJ2-1; 7 bases map to TRBD2. With V trimmed by 5 bases and J by 6 bases, 4 bases remained unmatched. Germline lookup yields CDR1 SGHVS and CDR2 FQNEAQ. CDR3 length equals 13 residues. CDR3 coding DNA: TGTGCCAGCAGCCCCGGGACTACCAATGAGCAGTTCTTC. It encodes CASSPGTTNEQFF.

The chain couples TRBV7-6 to TRBJ2-1, with 7 bases matching TRBD2. Germline CDR1 is SGHVS and CDR2 is FNYEAQ. The trim removed 5 bases at V and 4 bases at J, leaving 11 bases unmatched. This CDR3 has 16 amino acids. Written as DNA, the CDR3 is TGTGCCAGCAGCCTCCCCACAGCGGGGCCTTACAATGAGCAGTTCTTC. This codes for CASSLPTAGPYNEQFF.

DNA of the CDR3: TGTGCCAGCAGCCCGACAACAACTAATGAAAAACTGTTTTTT. Translation gives CASSPTTTNEKLFF. The rearrangement joins TRBV7-9 to TRBJ1-4, with D unclear. Germline assignment: CDR1 SEHNR and CDR2 FQNEAQ (reference sequence). With 5 bases removed from V and 0 bases from J, the gap between germline ends came to 7 bases. The CDR3 has 14 amino acids.

This clone occurred once. The rearrangement joins TRBV29-1 to TRBJ2-5, with D unclear. Per germline, CDR1 SQVTM and CDR2 ANQGSEA. The CDR3 has 12 residues. V shed 7 bases and J shed 5 bases, with 14 bases lying between them. CDR3 coding DNA: TGCAGCGGCCGGTCGGGTGGGGAGACCCAGTACTTC. Its translation is CSGRSGGETQYF.

V usage is TRBV6-1 and J usage is TRBJ2-1; 7 bases match TRBD1. This CDR3 region has 17 residues. V dropped 2 bases and J dropped 0; count of bases not matched to a gene: 7. Looked up from germline, CDR1 is MNHNS and CDR2 is SASEGT. The CDR3, as DNA: TGTGCCAGCAGTGAATTAGGGGGCCCGAGCTCCTACAATGAGCAGTTCTTC. The encoded protein is CASSELGGPSSYNEQFF.

On this clone: The CDR3 ends on some other residue instead of the conserved phenylalanine or tryptophan, so this is likely a read error. No DNA is shown, since the ends of the CDR3 on it are uncertain; the CDR3 is the one TCRdb lists. The CDR3 here is CASSRTSGATPVL. V usage is TRBV6-6 and J usage is TRBJ2-7; the table's D gene call, TRBD2, was not cross checked with the DNA. Germline CDR1 MNHNY, CDR2 SVGAGI (reference sequence). The CDR3 spans 13 residues, counting both ends.

In DNA form, the CDR3 reads TGTGCCAGCAGTCTAGCCGGGGGCAATCAGCCCCAGCATTTT. This sequence encodes CASSLAGGNQPQHF. This chain uses TRBV5-4 with TRBJ1-5; D is unclear. Germline CDR1 is SGHNT and CDR2 is YYREEE (reference sequence). This CDR3 comprises 14 residues. V gave up 5 bases and J gave up 2 bases, with 11 bases separating them. The whole variable domain, filled in from reference TRBV5-4 and TRBJ1-5, reads ETGVTQSPTHLIKTRGQQVTLRCSSQSGHNTVSWYQQALGQGPQFIFQYYREEENGRGNFPPRFSGLQFPNYSSELNVNALELDDSALYLCASSLAGGNQPQHFGDGTRLSIL.

J is TRBJ2-3 and V is TRBV28; D may be TRBD2 (6 bases). Looked up from germline, CDR1 is MDHEN and CDR2 is SYDVKM. V was pared by 11 bases and J by 1 base, with 16 bases between. There are 14 residues in the CDR3. CDR3 DNA: TGTGCCCTTGCGGGGAAGTTTGGCACAGATACGCAGTATTTT. It is translated as CALAGKFGTDTQYF.

This clone appeared once. The chain links TRBV7-9 to TRBJ2-7; D is uncertain. The CDR3 contains 13 residues. The V gene lost 5 bases and the J gene lost 6 bases, with 14 bases spanning the gap. Germline CDR1 is SEHNR and CDR2 is FQNEAQ (reference sequence). The CDR3 is CASSPVGPGEQYF. CDR3 in DNA: TGTGCCAGCAGCCCCGTGGGCCCCGGCGAGCAGTACTTC.

V and J are TRBV6-6 and TRBJ1-1; TRBD1 might be the D (5 bases). V gave up 5 bases and J gave up 0 bases, with 10 bases separating them. The CDR3 has 14 residues. Germline CDR1 and CDR2: MNHNY and SVGAGI (reference sequence). CDR3 DNA: TGTGCCAGCAGTCCGTGGACACTGAACACTGAAGCTTTCTTT. It codes for CASSPWTLNTEAFF.

This clone occurred once. This chain joins TRBV6-2 or TRBV6-3 and TRBJ2-7; the D gene is possibly TRBD1 (5 bases). This CDR3 contains 12 residues. Deletions cut 4 bases from V and 3 bases from J, with 7 bases between. The V gene's germline CDR1 is MNHEY and CDR2 SVGEGT. The CDR3 sequence: CASSWGLYEQYF. The CDR3, as DNA: TGTGCCAGCAGTTGGGGCCTCTACGAGCAGTACTTC.

V is TRBV5-1 and J is TRBJ1-4; possibly TRBD1 for D (5 bases). The length of the CDR3 is 14 residues. The V and J ends lost 4 bases and 0 bases respectively, with 7 bases between them. The germline V gene encodes CDR1 SGHRS and CDR2 YFSETQ. The CDR3 DNA reads TGCGCCAGCAGCACAGGTGCAACTAATGAAAAACTGTTTTTT. This gives the protein CASSTGATNEKLFF.

This sequence joins TRBV2 and TRBJ2-3; 11 nucleotides align to TRBD1. V was pared by 4 bases and J by 0 bases, with 12 bases of the junction left unmatched. The CDR3 loop spans 19 amino acids. The V gene's germline CDR1 is SNHLY and CDR2 FYNNEI. CDR3 region: CASSVRADRGPLSTDTQYF. The CDR3 DNA follows: TGTGCCAGCAGTGTTCGGGCGGACAGGGGGCCTTTGAGCACAGATACGCAGTATTTT.

The chain has TRBV19 and TRBJ1-2, with 11 bases identical to TRBD1. With V trimmed by 5 bases and J by 4 bases, 9 bases remained unmatched. This CDR3 has 16 amino acids. Per the germline V gene, CDR1 is LNHDA and CDR2 is SQIVND (reference sequence). CDR3 nucleotide sequence: TGTGCCAGTAGTGCGGACAGGGGGCGGAAGAGCTATGGCTACACCTTC. It specifies CASSADRGRKSYGYTF.